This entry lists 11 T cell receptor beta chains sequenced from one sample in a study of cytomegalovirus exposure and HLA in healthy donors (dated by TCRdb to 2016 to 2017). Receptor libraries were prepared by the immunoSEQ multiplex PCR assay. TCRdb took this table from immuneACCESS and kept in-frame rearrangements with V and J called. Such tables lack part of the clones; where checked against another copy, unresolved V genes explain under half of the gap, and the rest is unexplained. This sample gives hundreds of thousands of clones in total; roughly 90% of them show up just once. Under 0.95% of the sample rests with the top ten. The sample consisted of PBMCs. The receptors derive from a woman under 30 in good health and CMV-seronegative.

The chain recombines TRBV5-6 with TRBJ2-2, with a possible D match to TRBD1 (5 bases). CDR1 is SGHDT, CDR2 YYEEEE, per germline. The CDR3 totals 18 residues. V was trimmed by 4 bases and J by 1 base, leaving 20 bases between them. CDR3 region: CASSQLTGRPRNTGELFF. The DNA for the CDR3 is TGTGCCAGCAGCCAGTTAACAGGCCGTCCCAGGAACACCGGGGAGCTGTTTTTT.

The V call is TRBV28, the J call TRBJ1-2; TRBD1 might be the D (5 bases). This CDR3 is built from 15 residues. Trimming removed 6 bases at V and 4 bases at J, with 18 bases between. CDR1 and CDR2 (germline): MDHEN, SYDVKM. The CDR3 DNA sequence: TGTGCCAGCAGCTCTATCAGGGAAGGTCGCTATGGCTACACCTTC. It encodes CASSSIREGRYGYTF.

The CDR3 loop reads CATSRDASGGVSYNEQFF. The CDR3 nucleotides are TGTGCCACCAGCAGAGATGCGTCGGGAGGAGTCTCCTACAATGAGCAGTTCTTC. The gene calls are TRBV15 and TRBJ2-1; 7 nucleotides line up with TRBD2. The CDR3 is made up of 18 amino acids. V lost 0 bases, J lost 0 bases, and 8 bases stayed unmatched. Germline CDR1 is LNHNV and CDR2 is YYDKDF (reference sequence).

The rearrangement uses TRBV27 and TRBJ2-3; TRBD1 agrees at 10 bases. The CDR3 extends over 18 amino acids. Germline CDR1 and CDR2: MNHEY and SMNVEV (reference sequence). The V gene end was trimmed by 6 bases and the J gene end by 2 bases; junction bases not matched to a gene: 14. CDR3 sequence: CASSLTSSGTGATDTQYF. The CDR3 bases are TGTGCCAGCAGCCTAACTTCCTCCGGGACAGGGGCCACAGATACGCAGTATTTT.

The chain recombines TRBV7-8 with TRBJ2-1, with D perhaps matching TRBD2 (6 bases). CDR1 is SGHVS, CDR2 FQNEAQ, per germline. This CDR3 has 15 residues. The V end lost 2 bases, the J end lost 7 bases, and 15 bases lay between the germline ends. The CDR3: CASSLMAGTGNEQFF. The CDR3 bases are TGTGCCAGCAGCTTAATGGCCGGGACTGGGAATGAGCAGTTCTTC.

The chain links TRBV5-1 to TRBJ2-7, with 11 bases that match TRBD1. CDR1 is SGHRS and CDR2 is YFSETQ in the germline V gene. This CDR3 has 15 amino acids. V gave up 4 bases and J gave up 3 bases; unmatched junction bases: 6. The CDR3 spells CASSLGDRGIYEQYF. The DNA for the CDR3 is TGCGCCAGCAGCCTCGGGGACAGGGGGATCTACGAGCAGTACTTC.

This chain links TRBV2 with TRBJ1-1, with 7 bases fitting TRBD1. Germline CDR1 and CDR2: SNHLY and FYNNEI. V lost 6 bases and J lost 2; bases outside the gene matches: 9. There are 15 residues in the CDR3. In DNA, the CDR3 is TGTGCCAGCAGACATCGGGACAGTCCAAACACTGAAGCTTTCTTT. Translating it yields CASRHRDSPNTEAFF.

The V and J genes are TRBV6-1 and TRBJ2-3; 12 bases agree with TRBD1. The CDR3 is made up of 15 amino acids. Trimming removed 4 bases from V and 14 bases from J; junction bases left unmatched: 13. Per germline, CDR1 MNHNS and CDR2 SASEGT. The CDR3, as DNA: TGTGCCAGCAGTGGCCCCGGGACAGGGGGCGATGAACTGTATTTT. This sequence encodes CASSGPGTGGDELYF.

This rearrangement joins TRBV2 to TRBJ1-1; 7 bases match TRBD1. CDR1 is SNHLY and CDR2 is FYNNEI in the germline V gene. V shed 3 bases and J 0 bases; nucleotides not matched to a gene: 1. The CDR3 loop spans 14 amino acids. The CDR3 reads CASSEGQMNTEAFF. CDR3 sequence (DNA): TGTGCCAGCAGTGAGGGACAGATGAACACTGAAGCTTTCTTT.

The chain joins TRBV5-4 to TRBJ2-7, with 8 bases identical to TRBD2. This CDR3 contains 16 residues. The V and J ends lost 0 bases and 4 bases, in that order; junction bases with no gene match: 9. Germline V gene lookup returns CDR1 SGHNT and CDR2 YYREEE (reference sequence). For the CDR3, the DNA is TGTGCCAGCAGCTTGGATAAACTAGCGGTTGGGTACGAGCAGTACTTC. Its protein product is CASSLDKLAVGYEQYF.

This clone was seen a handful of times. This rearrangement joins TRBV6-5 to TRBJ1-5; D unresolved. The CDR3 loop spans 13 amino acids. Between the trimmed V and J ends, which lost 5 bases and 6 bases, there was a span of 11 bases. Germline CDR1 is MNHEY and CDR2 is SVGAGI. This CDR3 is CASSRYEGQPQHF. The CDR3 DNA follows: TGTGCCAGCAGTCGCTACGAGGGTCAGCCCCAGCATTTT.